The clone carrying this T cell receptor (beta chain) has a single count. Its cognate antigen is unknown. The sample originates from a study of cytomegalovirus exposure and HLA in healthy donors. Germline V gives CDR1 SGHTA, CDR2 FQGNSA. The CDR3 runs 16 residues. Losses at the gene ends were 2 bases for V and 5 bases for J; bases not matched to a gene: 4. Vbeta (60) and Jbeta (13) primers were used in the PCR. The method was immunoSEQ multiplex PCR; TCRdb's version includes in-frame clones alone and lacks a portion of them. The sample contains about 170,000 clones, approximately 75% of which appear only once. Study findings and constraints: According to an earlier analysis, most TCR beta V segments yielded productive rearrangements about 87% or about 30% of the time. Presence/absence analyses rested on an assumption that sequencing depth was roughly uniform across donors. The authors excluded some V segments, including TRBV6-2 and TRBV6-3, as indistinguishable.

This chain links TRBV7-2 with TRBJ2-2, with 11 bases lining up with TRBD2. The receptor was derived from a girl aged 10-17 years in good health and CMV-seronegative. Material: PBMCs. The chain's CDR3 is CASSLLLAGGTGELFF. In DNA form, the CDR3 reads TGTGCCAGCAGCTTACTCCTAGCGGGGGGAACCGGGGAGCTGTTTTTT.